The 3 T cell receptor beta chains below come from one sample, sequenced in a study of blood T cells in healthy people across ages. A J-beta primer mix and a sample-barcoded 5' primer were used in a second PCR of roughly 7 to 12 cycles. TCRdb used MiXCR to reprocess the 5' RACE reads, holding one entry per CDR3 protein. The sample includes roughly 2 million distinct CDR3 sequences, around half of them seen just once. Sample: blood. These receptors originate from a woman in her forties in good health.

Of note for this clonotype: An end of the junction differs from the germline gene, which may be a read error. The V and J genes are TRBV10-3 and TRBJ2-7; 7 nucleotides line up with TRBD1. Judging by the DNA end, TRBJ2-4 fits better; the J call may be wrong. The germline gives CDR1 ENHRY, CDR2 SYGVKD. This CDR3 has 15 amino acids. CDR3 coding DNA: TGTGCCGTCAGTGAGTCTGTAGGGACAGAAAACATTCAGTACTTC. It encodes CAVSESVGTENIQYF.

The V call is TRBV18, the J call TRBJ2-7, with 7 nucleotides matching TRBD2. The DNA matches TRBJ2-4 better at its end, which makes the J call doubtful. Germline V gene sequence: CDR1 KGHSH, CDR2 LQKENI. CDR3 length equals 14 residues. The CDR3, as DNA: TGTGCCAGCTCACCGAGGGGCGGGGGAAACATTCAGTACTTC. Its protein product is CASSPRGGGNIQYF.

This clonotype was observed a handful of times. The chain combines TRBV20-1 with TRBJ1-2; the D is unclear. Trimming took off 0 bases at V and 4 bases at J, with 12 bases between the two ends. CDR1 is DFQATT and CDR2 is SNEGSKA in the germline V gene (reference sequence). The CDR3 runs to 14 residues. In nucleotides, the CDR3 is TGCAGTGCTAGAGAGAAAGAAGGGATCTATGGCTACACCTTC. This sequence encodes CSAREKEGIYGYTF.